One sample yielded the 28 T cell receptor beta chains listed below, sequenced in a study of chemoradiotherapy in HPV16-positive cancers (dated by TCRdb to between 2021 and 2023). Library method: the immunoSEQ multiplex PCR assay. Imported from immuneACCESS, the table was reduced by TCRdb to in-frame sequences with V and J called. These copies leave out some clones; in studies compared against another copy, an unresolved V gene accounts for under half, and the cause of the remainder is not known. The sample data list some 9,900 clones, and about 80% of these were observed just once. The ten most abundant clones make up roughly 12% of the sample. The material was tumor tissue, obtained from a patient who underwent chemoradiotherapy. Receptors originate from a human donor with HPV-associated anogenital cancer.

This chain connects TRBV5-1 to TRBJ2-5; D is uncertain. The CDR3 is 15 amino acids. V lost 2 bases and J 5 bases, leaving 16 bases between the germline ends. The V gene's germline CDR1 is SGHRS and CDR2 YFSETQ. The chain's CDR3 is CASSFSGTLRETQYF. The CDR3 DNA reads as TGCGCCAGCAGCTTTTCTGGAACACTTCGGGAGACCCAGTACTTC.

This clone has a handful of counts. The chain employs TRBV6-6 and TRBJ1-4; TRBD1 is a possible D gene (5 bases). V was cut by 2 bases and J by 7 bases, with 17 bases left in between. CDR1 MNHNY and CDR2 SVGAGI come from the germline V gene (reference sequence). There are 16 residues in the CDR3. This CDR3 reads CASSYAIGQGGEKLFF. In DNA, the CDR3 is TGTGCCAGCAGTTACGCGATCGGGCAGGGCGGTGAAAAACTGTTTTTT.

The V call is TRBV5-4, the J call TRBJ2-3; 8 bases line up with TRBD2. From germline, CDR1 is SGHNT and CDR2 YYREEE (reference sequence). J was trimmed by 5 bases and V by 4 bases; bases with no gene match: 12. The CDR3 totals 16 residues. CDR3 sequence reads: CASSEGRAGAIDTQYF. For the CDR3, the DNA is TGTGCCAGCAGCGAAGGGAGAGCGGGGGCGATAGATACGCAGTATTTT.

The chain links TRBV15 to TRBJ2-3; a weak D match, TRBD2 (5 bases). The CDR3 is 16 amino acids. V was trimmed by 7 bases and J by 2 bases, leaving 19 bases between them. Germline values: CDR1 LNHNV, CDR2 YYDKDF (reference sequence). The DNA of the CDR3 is TGTGCCACCAAGGACTTGGGCGGGCCGAACACAGATACGCAGTATTTT. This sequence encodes CATKDLGGPNTDTQYF.

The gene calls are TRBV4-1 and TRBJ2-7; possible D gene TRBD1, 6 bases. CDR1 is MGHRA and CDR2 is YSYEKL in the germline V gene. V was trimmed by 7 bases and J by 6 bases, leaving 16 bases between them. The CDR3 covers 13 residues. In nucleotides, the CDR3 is TGCGCCAGCAATTTGGACAGCCCCGGCGAGCAGTACTTC. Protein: CASNLDSPGEQYF.

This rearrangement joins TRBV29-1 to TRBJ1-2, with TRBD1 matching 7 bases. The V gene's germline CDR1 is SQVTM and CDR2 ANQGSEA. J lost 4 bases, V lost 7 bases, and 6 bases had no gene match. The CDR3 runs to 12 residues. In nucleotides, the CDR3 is TGCAGCGCCATGCGGGACAGCTATGGCTACACCTTC. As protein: CSAMRDSYGYTF.

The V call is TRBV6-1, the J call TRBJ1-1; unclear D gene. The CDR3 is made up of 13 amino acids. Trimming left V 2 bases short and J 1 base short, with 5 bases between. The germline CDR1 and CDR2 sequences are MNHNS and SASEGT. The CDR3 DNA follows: TGTGCCAGCAGTGAAAGTGAGAACACTGAAGCTTTCTTT. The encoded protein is CASSESENTEAFF.

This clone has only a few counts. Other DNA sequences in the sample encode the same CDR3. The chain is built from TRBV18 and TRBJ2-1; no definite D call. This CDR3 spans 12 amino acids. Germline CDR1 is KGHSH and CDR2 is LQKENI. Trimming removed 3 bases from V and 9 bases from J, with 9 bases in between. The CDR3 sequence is CASSPIQAEQFF. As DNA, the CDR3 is TGTGCCAGCTCACCCATCCAGGCTGAGCAGTTCTTC.

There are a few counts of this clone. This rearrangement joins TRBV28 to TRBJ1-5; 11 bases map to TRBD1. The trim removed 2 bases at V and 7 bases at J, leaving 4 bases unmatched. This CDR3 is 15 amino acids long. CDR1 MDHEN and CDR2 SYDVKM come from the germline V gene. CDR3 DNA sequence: TGTGCCAGCAGTTTACCGGGACAGGGGGAACAGCCCCAGCATTTT. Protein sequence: CASSLPGQGEQPQHF.

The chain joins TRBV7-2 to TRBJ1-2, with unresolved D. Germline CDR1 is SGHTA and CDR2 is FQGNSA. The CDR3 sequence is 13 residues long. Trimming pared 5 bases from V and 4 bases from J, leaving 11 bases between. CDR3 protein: CASSGRGSYGYTF. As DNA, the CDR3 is TGTGCCAGCAGCGGTCGAGGATCCTATGGCTACACCTTC.

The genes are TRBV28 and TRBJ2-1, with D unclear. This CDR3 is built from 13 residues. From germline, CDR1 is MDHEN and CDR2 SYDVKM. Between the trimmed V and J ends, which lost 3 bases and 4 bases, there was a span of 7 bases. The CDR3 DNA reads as TGTGCCAGCAGTTTGCAGCTATACAATGAGCAGTTCTTC. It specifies CASSLQLYNEQFF.

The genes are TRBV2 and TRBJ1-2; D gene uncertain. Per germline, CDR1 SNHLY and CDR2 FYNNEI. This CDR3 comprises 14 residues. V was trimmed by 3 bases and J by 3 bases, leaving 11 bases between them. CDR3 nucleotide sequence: TGTGCCAGCAGTGATCTAGGGAGGGACTATGGCTACACCTTC. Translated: CASSDLGRDYGYTF. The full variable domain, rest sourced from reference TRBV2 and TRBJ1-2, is EPEVTQTPSHQVTQMGQEVILRCVPISNHLYFYWYRQILGQKVEFLVSFYNNEISEKSEIFDDQFSVERPDGSNFTLKIRSTKLEDSAMYFCASSDLGRDYGYTFGSGTRLTVV.

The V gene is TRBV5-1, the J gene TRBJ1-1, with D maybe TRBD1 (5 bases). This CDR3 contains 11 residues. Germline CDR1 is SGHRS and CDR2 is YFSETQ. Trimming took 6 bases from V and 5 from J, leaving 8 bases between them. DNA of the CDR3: TGCGCCAGCAAGGGGAGGACTGAAGCTTTCTTT. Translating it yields CASKGRTEAFF.

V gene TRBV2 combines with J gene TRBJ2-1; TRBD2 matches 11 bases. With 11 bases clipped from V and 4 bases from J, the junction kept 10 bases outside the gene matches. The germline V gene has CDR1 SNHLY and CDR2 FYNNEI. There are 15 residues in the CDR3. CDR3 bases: TGTGCCGGTCTGGGACTAGCGGATTGGTACAATGAGCAGTTCTTC. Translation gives CAGLGLADWYNEQFF.

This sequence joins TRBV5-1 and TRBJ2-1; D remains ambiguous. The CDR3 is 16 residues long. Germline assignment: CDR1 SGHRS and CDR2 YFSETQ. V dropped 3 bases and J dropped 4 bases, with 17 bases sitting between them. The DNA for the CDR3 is TGCGCCAGCAGCTCACAAACTGGATTGATATACAATGAGCAGTTCTTC. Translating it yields CASSSQTGLIYNEQFF. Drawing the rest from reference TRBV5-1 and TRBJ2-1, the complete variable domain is KAGVTQTPRYLIKTRGQQVTLSCSPISGHRSVSWYQQTPGQGLQFLFEYFSETQRNKGNFPGRFSGRQFSNSRSEMNVSTLELGDSALYLCASSSQTGLIYNEQFFGPGTRLTVL.

The CDR3 coding sequence is TGTGCCAGCAGTTTATCTACCCTCAGGAAACTGTTTTTT. Protein: CASSLSTLRKLFF. The chain recombines TRBV28 with TRBJ1-4, with D unresolved. The V end lost 1 base, the J end lost 11 bases, and 11 bases lay between the germline ends. The CDR3 length is 13 residues. Looked up from germline, CDR1 is MDHEN and CDR2 is SYDVKM. Full variable domain (missing parts from reference TRBV28 and TRBJ1-4): DVKVTQSSRYLVKRTGEKVFLECVQDMDHENMFWYRQDPGLGLRLIYFSYDVKMKEKGDIPEGYSVSREKKERFSLILESASTNQTSMYLCASSLSTLRKLFFGSGTQLSVL.

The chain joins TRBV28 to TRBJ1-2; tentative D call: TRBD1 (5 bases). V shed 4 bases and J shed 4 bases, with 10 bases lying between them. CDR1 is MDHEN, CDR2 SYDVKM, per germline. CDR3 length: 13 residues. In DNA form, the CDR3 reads TGTGCCAGCAGTTCGGGGCTCATCTATGGCTACACCTTC. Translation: CASSSGLIYGYTF.

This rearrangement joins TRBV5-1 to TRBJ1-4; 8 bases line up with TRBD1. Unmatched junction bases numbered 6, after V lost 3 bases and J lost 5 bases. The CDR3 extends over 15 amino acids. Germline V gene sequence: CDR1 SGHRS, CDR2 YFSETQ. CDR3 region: CASSSTGTGNEKLFF. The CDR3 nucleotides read TGCGCCAGCAGCTCTACCGGGACAGGAAATGAAAAACTGTTTTTT. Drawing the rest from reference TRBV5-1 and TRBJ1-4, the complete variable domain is KAGVTQTPRYLIKTRGQQVTLSCSPISGHRSVSWYQQTPGQGLQFLFEYFSETQRNKGNFPGRFSGRQFSNSRSEMNVSTLELGDSALYLCASSSTGTGNEKLFFGSGTQLSVL.

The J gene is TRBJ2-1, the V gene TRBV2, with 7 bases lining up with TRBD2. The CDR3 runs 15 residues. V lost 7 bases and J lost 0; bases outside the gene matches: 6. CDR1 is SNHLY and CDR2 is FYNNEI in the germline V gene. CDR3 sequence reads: CASTLGGSSYNEQFF. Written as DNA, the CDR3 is TGTGCCAGCACCTTGGGGGGGAGCTCCTACAATGAGCAGTTCTTC.

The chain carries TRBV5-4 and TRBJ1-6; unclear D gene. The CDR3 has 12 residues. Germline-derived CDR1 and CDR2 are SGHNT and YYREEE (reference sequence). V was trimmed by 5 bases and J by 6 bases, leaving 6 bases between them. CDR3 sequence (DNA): TGTGCCAGCAGGGTTGGTAATTCACCCCTCCACTTT. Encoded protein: CASRVGNSPLHF.

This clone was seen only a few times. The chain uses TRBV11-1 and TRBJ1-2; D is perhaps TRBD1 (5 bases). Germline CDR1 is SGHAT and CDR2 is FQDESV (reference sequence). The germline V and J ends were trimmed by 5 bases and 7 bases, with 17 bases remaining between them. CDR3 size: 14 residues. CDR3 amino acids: CASSPTGELGGYTF. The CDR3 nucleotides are TGTGCCAGCAGCCCCACGGGGGAGTTGGGTGGCTACACCTTC.

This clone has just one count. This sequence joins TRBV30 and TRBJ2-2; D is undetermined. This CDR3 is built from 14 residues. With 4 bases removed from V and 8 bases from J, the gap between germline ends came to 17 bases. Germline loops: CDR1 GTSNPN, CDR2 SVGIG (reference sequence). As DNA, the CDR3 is TGTGCCTGGAATTTGGGCACCTCGATAGGGGAGCTGTTTTTT. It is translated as CAWNLGTSIGELFF.

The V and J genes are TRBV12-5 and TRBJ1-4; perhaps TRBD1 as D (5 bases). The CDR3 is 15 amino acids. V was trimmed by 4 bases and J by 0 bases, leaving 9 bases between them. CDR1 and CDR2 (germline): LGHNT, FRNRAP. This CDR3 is CASGSGRATNEKLFF. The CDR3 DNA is TGTGCTAGTGGTTCGGGACGGGCAACTAATGAAAAACTGTTTTTT.

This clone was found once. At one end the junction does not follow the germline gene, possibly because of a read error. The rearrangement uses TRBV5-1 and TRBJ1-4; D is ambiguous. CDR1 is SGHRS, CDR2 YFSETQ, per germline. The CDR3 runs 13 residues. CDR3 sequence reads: CASRLEPVEKLFF. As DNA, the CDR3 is TGCGCCAGCAGGTTGGAGCCAGTTGAAAAACTGTTTTTT.

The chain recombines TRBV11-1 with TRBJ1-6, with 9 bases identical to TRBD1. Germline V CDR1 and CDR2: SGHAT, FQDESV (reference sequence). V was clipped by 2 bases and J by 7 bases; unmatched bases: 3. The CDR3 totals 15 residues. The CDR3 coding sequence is TGTGCCAGCAGCTTAATCACAGGGGGCAATTCACCCCTCCACTTT. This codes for CASSLITGGNSPLHF.

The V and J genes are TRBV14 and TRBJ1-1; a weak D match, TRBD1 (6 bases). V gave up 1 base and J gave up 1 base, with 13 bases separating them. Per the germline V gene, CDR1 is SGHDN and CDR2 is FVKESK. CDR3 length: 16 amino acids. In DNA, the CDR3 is TGTGCCAGCAGCCAAGTACAGGGATTAGGGAACACTGAAGCTTTCTTT. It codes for CASSQVQGLGNTEAFF. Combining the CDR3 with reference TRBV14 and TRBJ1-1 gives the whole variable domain EAGVTQFPSHSVIEKGQTVTLRCDPISGHDNLYWYRRVMGKEIKFLLHFVKESKQDESGMPNNRFLAERTGGTYSTLKVQPAELEDSGVYFCASSQVQGLGNTEAFFGQGTRLTVV.

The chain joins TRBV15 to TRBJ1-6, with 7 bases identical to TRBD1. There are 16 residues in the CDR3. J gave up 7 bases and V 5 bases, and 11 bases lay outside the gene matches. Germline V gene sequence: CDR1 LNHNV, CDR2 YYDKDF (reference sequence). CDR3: CATSQDPTGENSPLHF. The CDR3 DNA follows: TGTGCCACCAGCCAGGATCCAACAGGGGAAAATTCACCCCTCCACTTT.

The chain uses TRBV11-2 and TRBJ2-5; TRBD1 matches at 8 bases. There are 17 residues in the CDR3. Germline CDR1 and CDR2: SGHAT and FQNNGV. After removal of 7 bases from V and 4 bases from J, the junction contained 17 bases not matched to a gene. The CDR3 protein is CASTNSWTQGAIETQYF. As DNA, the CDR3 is TGTGCCAGCACCAATTCATGGACCCAGGGGGCTATAGAGACCCAGTACTTC. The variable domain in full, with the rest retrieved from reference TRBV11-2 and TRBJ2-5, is EAGVAQSPRYKIIEKRQSVAFWCNPISGHATLYWYQQILGQGPKLLIQFQNNGVVDDSQLPKDRFSAERLKGVDSTLKIQPAKLEDSAVYLCASTNSWTQGAIETQYFGPGTRLLVL.